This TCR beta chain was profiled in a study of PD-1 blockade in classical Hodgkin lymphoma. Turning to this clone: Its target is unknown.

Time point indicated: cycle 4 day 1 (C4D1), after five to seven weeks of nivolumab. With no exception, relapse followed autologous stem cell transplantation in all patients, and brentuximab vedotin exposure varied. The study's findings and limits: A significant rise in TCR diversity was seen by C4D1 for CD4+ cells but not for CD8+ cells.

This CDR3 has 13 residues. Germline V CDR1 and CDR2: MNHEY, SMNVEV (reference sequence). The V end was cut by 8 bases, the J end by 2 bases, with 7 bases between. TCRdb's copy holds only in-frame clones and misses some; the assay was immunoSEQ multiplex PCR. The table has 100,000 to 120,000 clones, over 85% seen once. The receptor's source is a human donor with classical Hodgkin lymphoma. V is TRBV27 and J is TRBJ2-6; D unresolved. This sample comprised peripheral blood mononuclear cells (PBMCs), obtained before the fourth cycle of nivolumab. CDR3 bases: TGTGCCAGCTCCGGTACTGGGGCCAACGTCCTGACTTTC. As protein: CASSGTGANVLTF.